The clone carrying this TCR beta chain was detected a few times. It differs at one base from a far larger clone, so likely a read error. The sample is drawn from a study of CD8+CD57+ T cells in acquired aplastic anemia. This CDR3 has 14 amino acids. Germline CDR1 SGHRS, CDR2 YFSETQ. Genomic DNA acted as the template from which TCR beta VDJ combination and CDR3 sequence profiling were carried out. TCRdb reprocessed the reads with MiXCR, giving one entry per CDR3 protein. The repertoire holds about 110,000 distinct CDR3 sequences, with around 53% as singletons. This chain connects TRBV5-1 to TRBJ2-7, with D maybe TRBD1 (5 bases). The specimen sequenced was sorted CD4+, CD8+, or CD8+CD57+ T cells (not recorded which) from PBMCs. The source is a human donor in good health, serving as a control. The CDR3 nucleotides read TGCCCCAGCAGCTTGGGGCAGGGAATCTACGAGCAGTACTTC. It specifies CPSSLGQGIYEQYF.